This TCR beta chain comes out of a study of control samples from healthy donors and cancer patients. Measured with immunoSEQ multiplex PCR; TCRdb has only the in-frame clones, and not every one. The sample consists of 120,000 to 150,000 clones, over 85% of them appearing once. V gave up 3 bases and J gave up 0 bases, with 8 bases separating them. This CDR3 has 14 amino acids. Germline CDR1 SGHAT, CDR2 FQNNGV. This rearrangement joins TRBV11-2 to TRBJ1-2; D remains ambiguous. This TCR was recovered from a man younger than 40 in good health. What was sequenced was blood. The CDR3 nucleotides are TGTGCCAGCAGCTTTGACCGGTCTAACTATGGCTACACCTTC. It yields the protein CASSFDRSNYGYTF. Filled out from reference TRBV11-2 and TRBJ1-2, the complete variable domain reads EAGVAQSPRYKIIEKRQSVAFWCNPISGHATLYWYQQILGQGPKLLIQFQNNGVVDDSQLPKDRFSAERLKGVDSTLKIQPAKLEDSAVYLCASSFDRSNYGYTFGSGTRLTVV.